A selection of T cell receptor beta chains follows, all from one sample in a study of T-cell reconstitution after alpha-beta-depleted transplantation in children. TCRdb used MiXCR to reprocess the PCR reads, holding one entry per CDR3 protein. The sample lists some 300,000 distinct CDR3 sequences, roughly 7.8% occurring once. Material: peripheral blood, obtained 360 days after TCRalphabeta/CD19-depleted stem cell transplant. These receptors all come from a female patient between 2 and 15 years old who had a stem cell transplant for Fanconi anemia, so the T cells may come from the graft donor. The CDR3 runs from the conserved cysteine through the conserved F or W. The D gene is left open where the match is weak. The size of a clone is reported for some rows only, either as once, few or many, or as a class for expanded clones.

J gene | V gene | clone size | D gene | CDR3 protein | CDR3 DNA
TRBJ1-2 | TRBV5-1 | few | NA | CASAPGSRYGYTF | TGCGCCTCAGCACCCGGCAGTAGGTATGGCTACACCTTC
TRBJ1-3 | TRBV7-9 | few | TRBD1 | CASSSTGRDTIYF | TGTGCCAGCAGCTCGACAGGGCGGGACACCATATATTTT
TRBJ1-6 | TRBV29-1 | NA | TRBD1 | CSAGQGAGSPLHF | TGCAGCGCCGGACAGGGGGCAGGGTCACCCCTCCACTTT
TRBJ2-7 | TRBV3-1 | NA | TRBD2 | CASSPGLAGGYEQYF | TGTGCCAGCAGCCCGGGACTAGCGGGAGGCTACGAGCAGTACTTC
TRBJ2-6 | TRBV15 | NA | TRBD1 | CATSRDYTGGESGANVLTF | TGTGCCACCAGCAGAGATTATACAGGGGGCGAATCTGGGGCCAACGTCCTGACTTTC
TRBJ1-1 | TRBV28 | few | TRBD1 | CASSDVLGGQPLAFF | TGTGCCAGCAGTGATGTATTGGGGGGACAGCCTCTTGCTTTCTTT
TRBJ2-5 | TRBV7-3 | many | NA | CASSLSFGETQYF | TGTGCCAGCAGCTTAAGTTTTGGAGAGACCCAGTACTTC
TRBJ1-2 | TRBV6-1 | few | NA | CASRISPGAAHYGYTF | TGTGCCAGCAGGATATCCCCCGGGGCGGCCCACTATGGCTACACCTTC
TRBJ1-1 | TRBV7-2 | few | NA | CASSQVGGGNTEAFF | TGTGCCAGCAGCCAAGTGGGAGGCGGGAACACTGAAGCTTTCTTT
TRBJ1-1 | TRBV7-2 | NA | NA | CASSLVRGRGTEAFF | TGTGCCAGCAGCTTAGTCAGGGGACGTGGCACTGAAGCTTTCTTT
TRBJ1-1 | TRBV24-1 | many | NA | CATSDPKGGDTEAFF | TGTGCCACCAGTGATCCGAAGGGGGGGGACACTGAAGCTTTCTTT
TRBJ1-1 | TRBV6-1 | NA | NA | CASSVTSAMGAEAFF | TGTGCCAGCAGTGTGACTTCCGCAATGGGGGCTGAAGCTTTCTTT
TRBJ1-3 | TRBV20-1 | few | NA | CSARSALSGNTIYF | TGCAGTGCTAGAAGCGCACTCTCTGGAAACACCATATATTTT
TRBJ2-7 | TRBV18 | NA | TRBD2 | CASSGTSGYEQYF | TGTGCCAGCTCAGGGACTAGCGGGTACGAGCAGTACTTC
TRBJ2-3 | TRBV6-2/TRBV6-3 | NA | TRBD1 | CASRARPPLDRGRVTDTQYF | TGTGCCAGCAGAGCCCGCCCACCACTCGACAGGGGGCGCGTGACAGATACGCAGTATTTT
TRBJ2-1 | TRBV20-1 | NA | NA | CSAREGGTLVTKQFF | TGCAGTGCTAGAGAAGGTGGGACACTTGTAACTAAGCAGTTCTTC
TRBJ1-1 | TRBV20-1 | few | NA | CSAHLRKYTEAFF | TGCAGTGCTCATTTGCGTAAATACACTGAAGCTTTCTTT
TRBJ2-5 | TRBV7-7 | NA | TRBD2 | CASSIIAGSQETQYF | TGTGCCAGCAGTATCATAGCGGGGAGCCAAGAGACCCAGTACTTC
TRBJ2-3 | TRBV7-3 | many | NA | CASSLSTGTDTQYF | TGTGCCAGCAGCTTAAGTACGGGTACAGATACGCAGTATTTT
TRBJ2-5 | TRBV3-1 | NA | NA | CASSQGPPGETQYF | TGTGCCAGCAGCCAAGGACCCCCGGGGGAGACCCAGTACTTC
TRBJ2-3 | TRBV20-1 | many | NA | CSATETGLDRDTQYF | TGCAGTGCTACCGAGACAGGTCTCGACCGGGATACGCAGTATTTT
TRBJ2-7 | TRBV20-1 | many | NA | CSASQGAGSSYEQYF | TGCAGTGCTAGTCAGGGTGCGGGCAGCTCCTACGAGCAGTACTTC
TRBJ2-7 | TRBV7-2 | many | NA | CASSPSVRGALEQYF | TGTGCCAGCAGCCCCTCCGTGCGGGGCGCCTTGGAGCAGTACTTC
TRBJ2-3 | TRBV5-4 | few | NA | CASSLDSGLTDTQYF | TGTGCCAGCAGCTTGGATTCAGGACTCACAGATACGCAGTATTTT
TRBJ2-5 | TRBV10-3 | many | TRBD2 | CAISGGGGVGETQYF | TGTGCCATCAGTGGAGGCGGGGGAGTCGGAGAGACCCAGTACTTC
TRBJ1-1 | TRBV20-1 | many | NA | CSAKEQVNTEAFF | TGCAGTGCTAAGGAACAGGTGAACACTGAAGCTTTCTTT
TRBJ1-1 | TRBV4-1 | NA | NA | CASSQDPGVGEAFF | TGCGCCAGCAGCCAAGACCCGGGGGTCGGTGAAGCTTTCTTT
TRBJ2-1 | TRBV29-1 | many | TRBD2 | CSVEDLFEREWFF | TGCAGCGTTGAAGATCTTTTCGAGCGGGAATGGTTCTTC
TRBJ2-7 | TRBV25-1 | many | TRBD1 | CASGGTGYEQYF | TGTGCCAGCGGCGGGACAGGCTACGAGCAGTACTTC
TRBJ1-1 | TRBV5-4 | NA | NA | CASRPLAGRDTEAFF | TGTGCCAGCAGACCCCTGGCAGGGAGAGACACTGAAGCTTTCTTT
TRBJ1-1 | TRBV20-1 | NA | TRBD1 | CSAHVTGARVEKAFF | TGCAGTGCCCACGTAACAGGGGCCCGAGTCGAGAAAGCTTTCTTT
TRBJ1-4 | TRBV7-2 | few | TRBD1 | CASSPTGTENEKLFF | TGTGCCAGCAGCCCTACCGGGACAGAAAATGAAAAACTGTTTTTT
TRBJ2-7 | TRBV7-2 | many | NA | CASSEGYSYEQYF | TGTGCCAGCAGCGAGGGTTACTCCTACGAGCAGTACTTC
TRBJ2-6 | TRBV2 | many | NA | CAIKGPFSGANVLTF | TGTGCCATCAAAGGCCCATTCTCTGGGGCCAACGTCCTGACTTTC
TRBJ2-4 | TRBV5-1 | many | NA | CASSLGGQGGNIQYF | TGCGCCAGCAGCTTGGGAGGACAGGGAGGGAACATTCAGTACTTC
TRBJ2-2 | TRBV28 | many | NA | CASSFYSGTGELFF | TGTGCCAGCAGTTTCTATAGCGGCACCGGGGAGCTGTTTTTT
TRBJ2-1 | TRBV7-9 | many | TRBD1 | CASSPDQPGQGSHEQFF | TGTGCCAGCAGCCCCGACCAACCGGGACAGGGTTCCCATGAGCAGTTCTTC
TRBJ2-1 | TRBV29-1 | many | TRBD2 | CSVEGTSGRYNEQFF | TGCAGCGTTGAAGGGACTAGCGGGCGTTACAATGAGCAGTTCTTC
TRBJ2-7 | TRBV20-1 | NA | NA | CSARELGRNSYEQYF | TGCAGTGCTAGGGAGCTAGGACGGAATTCCTACGAGCAGTACTTC
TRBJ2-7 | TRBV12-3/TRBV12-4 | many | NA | CASSDTATKTYEQYF | TGTGCCAGCAGCGACACCGCGACAAAGACCTACGAGCAGTACTTC
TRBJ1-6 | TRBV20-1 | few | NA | CSAHRRGSSPLHF | TGCAGTGCCCACCGCAGGGGTTCTTCACCCCTCCACTTT
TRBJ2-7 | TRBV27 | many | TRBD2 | CASSRLGGGSYEQYF | TGTGCCAGCAGTCGCCTGGGCGGGGGGTCCTACGAGCAGTACTTC
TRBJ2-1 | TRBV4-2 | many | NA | CASSQAGTPTYNEQFF | TGTGCCAGCAGCCAAGCCGGGACTCCAACCTACAATGAGCAGTTCTTC
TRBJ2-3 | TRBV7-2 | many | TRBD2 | CASSSLTSGIHTDTQYF | TGTGCCAGCAGCTCGCTGACTAGCGGGATACACACAGATACGCAGTATTTT
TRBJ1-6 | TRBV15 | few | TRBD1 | CATSRGDRGNSPLHF | TGTGCCACCAGCAGAGGGGACAGGGGCAACTCACCCCTCCACTTT
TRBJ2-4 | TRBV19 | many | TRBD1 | CASSMGQPQYF | TGTGCCAGTAGTATGGGACAGCCTCAGTACTTC
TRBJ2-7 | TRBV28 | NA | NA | CASSFRWAGGSYEQYF | TGTGCCAGCAGTTTCCGTTGGGCAGGGGGGAGCTACGAGCAGTACTTC